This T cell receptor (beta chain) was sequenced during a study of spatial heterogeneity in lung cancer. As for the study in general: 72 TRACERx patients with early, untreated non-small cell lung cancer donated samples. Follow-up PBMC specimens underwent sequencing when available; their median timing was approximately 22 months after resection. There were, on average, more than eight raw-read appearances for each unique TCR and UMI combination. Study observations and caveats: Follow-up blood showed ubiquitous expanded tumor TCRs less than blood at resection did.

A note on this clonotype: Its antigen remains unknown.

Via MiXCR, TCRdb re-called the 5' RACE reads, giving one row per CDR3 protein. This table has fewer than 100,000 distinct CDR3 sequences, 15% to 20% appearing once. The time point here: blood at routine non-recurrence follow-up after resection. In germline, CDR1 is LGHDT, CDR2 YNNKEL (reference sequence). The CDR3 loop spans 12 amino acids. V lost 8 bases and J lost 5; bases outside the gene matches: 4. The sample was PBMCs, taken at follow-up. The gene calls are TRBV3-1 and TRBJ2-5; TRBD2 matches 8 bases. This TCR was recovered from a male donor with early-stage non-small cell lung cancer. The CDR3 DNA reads TGTGCCAGCGGGCTAGCGGGCGAGACCCAGTACTTC. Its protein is CASGLAGETQYF.